The 29 T cell receptor beta chains below all came from one sample that was sequenced in a study of OX40 agonist ivuxolimab in advanced cancers. Sequencing was performed with immunoSEQ multiplex PCR; in TCRdb, only in-frame clones are kept and a portion is missing. The sample lists some 11,000 clones; around 86% were seen once. This specimen consisted of CD4+ or CD8+ T cells sorted from blood, obtained in a trial of the OX40 agonist ivuxolimab. These receptors were collected from an adult with an advanced solid tumor such as melanoma, head and neck, liver or kidney cancer.

The V and J genes are TRBV29-1 and TRBJ1-6, with D uncertain. V gave up 7 bases and J gave up 10 bases, with 17 bases separating them. The CDR3 covers 13 residues. The germline gives CDR1 SQVTM, CDR2 ANQGSEA. CDR3 region: CSALHEAESPLHF. The DNA of the CDR3 is TGCAGCGCCCTCCATGAGGCGGAATCACCCCTCCACTTT.

The chain employs TRBV4-2 and TRBJ2-3; D not certain. The CDR3 has 13 residues. Trimming stripped 1 base from V and 6 bases from J, with 8 bases between. From germline, CDR1 is LGHNA and CDR2 YNFKEQ. CDR3 residues: CASSQGFLDTQYF. CDR3 nucleotide sequence: TGTGCCAGCAGCCAAGGGTTCCTCGATACGCAGTATTTT.

The chain carries TRBV6-5 and TRBJ2-5; TRBD2 matches 9 bases. Germline CDR1 reads MNHEY; CDR2 reads SVGAGI. This CDR3 comprises 14 residues. Germline trimming cut 0 bases from V and 12 bases from J; bases unmatched to any gene: 8. CDR3 sequence: CASSYSTSGEGKYF. For the CDR3, the DNA is TGTGCCAGCAGTTACTCGACTAGCGGAGAGGGGAAGTACTTC.

The chain couples TRBV6-1 to TRBJ2-1, with D perhaps being TRBD1 or TRBD2 (7 bases each). The length of the CDR3 is 17 residues. Germline-derived CDR1 and CDR2 are MNHNS and SASEGT. Deletions cut 3 bases from V and 0 bases from J, with 15 bases between. The CDR3, as DNA: TGTGCCAGCAGTGACCAGGGGGAGGGGAGCTCCTACAATGAGCAGTTCTTC. This sequence encodes CASSDQGEGSSYNEQFF.

The rearrangement links TRBV1 to TRBJ2-7; TRBD1 is the table's D call and was not checked against the DNA. TRBV1 is a known pseudogene. The CDR3 has 16 residues. CDR3 DNA: TGCACCAGCAGACCCATCGACAGGGAGGAAACCTACGAGCAGTACTTC. Translated, it gives CTSRPIDREETYEQYF.

V usage is TRBV10-2 and J usage is TRBJ2-3, with 14 bases lining up with TRBD2. CDR3 length: 15 amino acids. Trimming at V came to 7 bases and at J to 9 bases, leaving 9 bases not matched to a gene. Germline loops: CDR1 WSHSY, CDR2 SAAADI. The CDR3 is CASTLGTSGSFTQYF. CDR3 sequence (DNA): TGCGCCAGCACCCTGGGGACTAGCGGGAGTTTCACGCAGTATTTT.

The chain employs TRBV2 and TRBJ2-5, with 8 nucleotides matching TRBD2. The CDR3 length is 16 residues. The junction had 6 bases not matched to a gene; V was cut back by 1 base and J by 2 bases. Per germline, CDR1 SNHLY and CDR2 FYNNEI. The CDR3 is CASSEVAGGLQETQYF. The CDR3, as DNA: TGTGCCAGCAGTGAAGTTGCGGGAGGCCTACAAGAGACCCAGTACTTC.

The chain recombines TRBV6-5 with TRBJ2-7; no firm D call. Trimming took off 6 bases at V and 7 bases at J, with 13 bases between the two ends. Germline V CDR1 and CDR2: MNHEY, SVGAGI. This CDR3 comprises 12 residues. Here the CDR3 DNA reads TGTGCCAGCAGGGTGCGGCGTCAGGAGCAGTACTTC. This translates into CASRVRRQEQYF.

V and J are TRBV6-1 and TRBJ2-7; 7 bases align to TRBD2. Per the germline V gene, CDR1 is MNHNS and CDR2 is SASEGT. This CDR3 contains 16 residues. V dropped 2 bases and J dropped 4; count of bases not matched to a gene: 11. The CDR3, as DNA: TGTGCCAGCAGTGAATGGCGGGGAGGGAGTTTGTACGAGCAGTACTTC. Protein sequence: CASSEWRGGSLYEQYF.

The V gene is TRBV27, the J gene TRBJ2-1; possibly TRBD2 for D (5 bases). The V gene lost 2 bases and the J gene lost 5 bases, with 13 bases spanning the gap. CDR3 length: 15 amino acids. Looked up from germline, CDR1 is MNHEY and CDR2 is SMNVEV (reference sequence). CDR3 protein: CASSLGLASNNEQFF. DNA of the CDR3: TGTGCCAGCAGTTTAGGGCTAGCTAGTAACAATGAGCAGTTCTTC.

The genes are TRBV9 and TRBJ2-3, with D possibly TRBD2 on 5 matching bases. Looked up from germline, CDR1 is SGDLS and CDR2 is YYNGEE. The CDR3 consists of 14 residues. V shed 3 bases and J shed 6 bases, with 14 bases lying between them. CDR3 protein: CASSEDSVVDTQYF. CDR3 coding DNA: TGTGCCAGCAGCGAGGACTCAGTAGTGGATACGCAGTATTTT.

This clone was picked up one time. The chain employs TRBV6-5 and TRBJ2-7; D unclear. The V and J ends lost 7 bases and 1 base respectively, with 8 bases between them. Germline V gene lookup returns CDR1 MNHEY and CDR2 SVGAGI. CDR3 length equals 12 residues. This CDR3 is CASNSGSYEQYF. CDR3 coding DNA: TGTGCCAGCAACTCTGGGTCCTACGAGCAGTACTTC.

The genes are TRBV10-3 and TRBJ2-7; D is ambiguous. Germline loops: CDR1 ENHRY, CDR2 SYGVKD. The length of the CDR3 is 14 residues. Trimming cost V 3 bases and J 3 bases, with 12 bases left between them. The DNA for the CDR3 is TGTGCCATCAGTGACCCAAGGGCGAGCTACGAGCAGTACTTC. Translation gives CAISDPRASYEQYF.

The rearrangement uses TRBV6-1 and TRBJ2-7; D perhaps matches TRBD1 (6 bases). V was pared by 5 bases and J by 2 bases, with 16 bases between. CDR1 is MNHNS and CDR2 is SASEGT in the germline V gene. The CDR3 extends over 15 amino acids. The CDR3 DNA sequence: TGTGCCAGCAGTAAAATCGGGACATGGGCCTACGAGCAGTACTTC. Protein: CASSKIGTWAYEQYF.

The chain couples TRBV4-1 to TRBJ1-5; maybe TRBD1 (6 bases). This CDR3 comprises 15 residues. Germline V gene data show CDR1 as MGHRA and CDR2 as YSYEKL. V dropped 3 bases and J dropped 5 bases, with 14 bases sitting between them. The CDR3 reads CASSQRAGADQPQHF. In DNA, the CDR3 is TGCGCCAGCAGCCAGAGAGCGGGGGCGGATCAGCCCCAGCATTTT.

The rearrangement uses TRBV27 and TRBJ2-2; TRBD2 matches 10 bases. The length of the CDR3 is 14 residues. Per germline, CDR1 MNHEY and CDR2 SMNVEV (reference sequence). The V segment lost 6 bases and the J segment 4 bases; nucleotides outside the gene matches: 2. Here the CDR3 reads CASRSSGSTGELFF. The DNA of the CDR3 is TGTGCCAGCAGGTCTAGCGGGAGCACCGGGGAGCTGTTTTTT.

The chain combines TRBV5-4 with TRBJ2-3; perhaps TRBD2 as D (6 bases). The CDR3 consists of 17 residues. Germline V gene data show CDR1 as SGHNT and CDR2 as YYREEE (reference sequence). Trimming took off 2 bases at V and 2 bases at J, with 18 bases between the two ends. The CDR3 coding sequence is TGTGCCAGCAGCTTCCACTTGGGAGGCGACCTCACAGATACGCAGTATTTT. This sequence encodes CASSFHLGGDLTDTQYF.

By share of the sample, this clone is hyperexpanded. This chain connects TRBV4-1 to TRBJ2-3; maybe TRBD1 (6 bases). Trimming took off 0 bases at V and 1 base at J, with 14 bases between the two ends. Germline assignment: CDR1 MGHRA and CDR2 YSYEKL. The CDR3 covers 17 residues. The DNA for the CDR3 is TGCGCCAGCAGCCAAGATTCTTACAGGGCTGGCACAGATACGCAGTATTTT. It yields the protein CASSQDSYRAGTDTQYF.

V usage is TRBV6-6 and J usage is TRBJ1-1; D unresolved. The CDR3 covers 15 residues. Trimming removed 2 bases from V and 1 base from J, with 11 bases in between. CDR1 is MNHNY, CDR2 SVGAGI, per germline (reference sequence). The CDR3 nucleotides are TGTGCCAGCAGTTACCACCAGGCTTCGAACACTGAAGCTTTCTTT. Its protein product is CASSYHQASNTEAFF.

This clone was found a few times. The V call is TRBV4-1, the J call TRBJ2-7, with D perhaps TRBD1 (6 bases). The CDR3 is made up of 15 amino acids. V shed 3 bases and J shed 3 bases, with 15 bases lying between them. CDR1 and CDR2 from the germline V gene are MGHRA and YSYEKL. The CDR3 is CASSQGTGTHYEQYF. The DNA of the CDR3 is TGCGCCAGCAGCCAGGGTACCGGGACACACTACGAGCAGTACTTC.

The chain has TRBV9 and TRBJ2-7; 9 positions agree with TRBD1. Trimming at V came to 0 bases and at J to 3 bases, leaving 4 bases not matched to a gene. The germline CDR1 and CDR2 sequences are SGDLS and YYNGEE. The length of the CDR3 is 15 residues. CDR3 in amino acids: CASSVGGQGYYEQYF. The CDR3 DNA follows: TGTGCCAGCAGCGTAGGGGGACAGGGCTACTACGAGCAGTACTTC.

The gene calls are TRBV30 and TRBJ1-1; D is possibly TRBD1 (5 bases). Germline assignment: CDR1 GTSNPN and CDR2 SVGIG (reference sequence). Trimming removed 5 bases from V and 0 bases from J, with 10 bases in between. This CDR3 region has 13 residues. CDR3 sequence (DNA): TGTGCCTGGGAAATGACAGTGAACACTGAAGCTTTCTTT. Its protein is CAWEMTVNTEAFF.

The count of this clone is one. The CDR3 region has the DNA TGTGCCATCAGTGGACGGGCGGGAGGGCAAGAGACCCAGTACTTC. Translation: CAISGRAGGQETQYF. This chain connects TRBV10-3 to TRBJ2-5; 9 nucleotides line up with TRBD2. V trimming: 4 bases; J trimming: 2 bases; junction bases outside the gene matches: 5. The CDR3 contains 15 residues. Germline loops: CDR1 ENHRY, CDR2 SYGVKD.

V gene TRBV7-9 combines with J gene TRBJ2-7; the D gene is possibly TRBD1 (5 bases). Germline lookup yields CDR1 SEHNR and CDR2 FQNEAQ (reference sequence). This CDR3 contains 13 residues. The V end lost 1 base, the J end lost 7 bases, and 11 bases lay between the germline ends. Here the CDR3 DNA reads TGTGCCAGCAGCTTAGTTGGCAGGGATGAGCAGTACTTC. It encodes CASSLVGRDEQYF.

This clone was seen a single time. For the CDR3, the DNA is TGCAGCGTTGTAACAGGGACTAACACCGGGGAGCTGTTTTTT. As protein: CSVVTGTNTGELFF. The chain carries TRBV29-1 and TRBJ2-2; D may correspond to TRBD1 or TRBD2 (6 bases each). From germline, CDR1 is SQVTM and CDR2 ANQGSEA. The CDR3 is 14 amino acids. The V end was cut by 4 bases, the J end by 2 bases, with 11 bases between.

This chain links TRBV2 with TRBJ2-1; 7 positions agree with TRBD2. The germline V gene has CDR1 SNHLY and CDR2 FYNNEI. CDR3 length: 16 residues. V lost 3 bases, J lost 7 bases, and 12 bases stayed unmatched. The CDR3 reads CASSEPPPGGGNEQFF. CDR3 nucleotides: TGTGCCAGCAGTGAGCCCCCCCCGGGGGGAGGGAATGAGCAGTTCTTC. Complete variable domain (other parts from reference TRBV2 and TRBJ2-1): EPEVTQTPSHQVTQMGQEVILRCVPISNHLYFYWYRQILGQKVEFLVSFYNNEISEKSEIFDDQFSVERPDGSNFTLKIRSTKLEDSAMYFCASSEPPPGGGNEQFFGPGTRLTVL.

CDR3 residues: CASSPGLASTDTQYF. The CDR3 region has the DNA TGCGCCAGCAGCCCCGGACTGGCTAGCACAGATACGCAGTATTTT. The rearrangement joins TRBV4-1 to TRBJ2-3; D might be TRBD2 (5 bases). V was shortened by 4 bases and J by 0 bases, with 11 bases between the two germline ends. Germline V CDR1 and CDR2: MGHRA, YSYEKL. The CDR3 extends over 15 amino acids.

This chain links TRBV7-9 with TRBJ2-3; D unclear. Trimming took 6 bases from V and 4 from J, leaving 8 bases between them. The CDR3 is 12 amino acids. Germline loops: CDR1 SEHNR, CDR2 FQNEAQ (reference sequence). CDR3 DNA sequence: TGTGCCAGCAGTTTTGGGGCAGATACGCAGTATTTT. Translated, it gives CASSFGADTQYF.

The chain combines TRBV7-9 with TRBJ1-2; TRBD1 might be the D (5 bases). Per germline, CDR1 SEHNR and CDR2 FQNEAQ (reference sequence). Trimming shortened V by 3 bases and J by 7 bases, and 15 bases separated the two germline ends. CDR3 size: 14 residues. CDR3 sequence reads: CASSFLGEAGGYTF. The CDR3 bases are TGTGCCAGCAGCTTTTTAGGGGAAGCAGGTGGCTACACCTTC.